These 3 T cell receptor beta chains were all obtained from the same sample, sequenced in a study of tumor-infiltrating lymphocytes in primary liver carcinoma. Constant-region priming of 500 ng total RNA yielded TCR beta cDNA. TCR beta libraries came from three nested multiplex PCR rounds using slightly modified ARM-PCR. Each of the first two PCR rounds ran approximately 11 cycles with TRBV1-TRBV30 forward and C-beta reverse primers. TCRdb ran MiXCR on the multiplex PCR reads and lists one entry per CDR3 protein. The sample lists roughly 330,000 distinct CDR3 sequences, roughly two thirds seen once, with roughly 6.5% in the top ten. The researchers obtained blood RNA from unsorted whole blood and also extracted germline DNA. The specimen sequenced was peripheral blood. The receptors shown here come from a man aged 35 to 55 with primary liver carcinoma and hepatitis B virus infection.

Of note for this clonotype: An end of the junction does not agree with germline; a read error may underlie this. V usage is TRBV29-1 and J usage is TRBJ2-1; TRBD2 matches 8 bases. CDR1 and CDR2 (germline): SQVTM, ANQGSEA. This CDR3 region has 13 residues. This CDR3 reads CSAGGVPGYEQLF. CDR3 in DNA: TGTAGCGCCGGGGGGGTCCCGGGTTATGAGCAGCTCTTC.

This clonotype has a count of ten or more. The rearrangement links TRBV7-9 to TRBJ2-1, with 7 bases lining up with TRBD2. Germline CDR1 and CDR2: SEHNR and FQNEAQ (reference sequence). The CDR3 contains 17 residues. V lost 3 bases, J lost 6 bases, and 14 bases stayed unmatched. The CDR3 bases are TGTGCCAGCAGCTTCGGGGGAGGGCCCCGATCCATCAATGAGCAGTTCTTC. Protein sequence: CASSFGGGPRSINEQFF.

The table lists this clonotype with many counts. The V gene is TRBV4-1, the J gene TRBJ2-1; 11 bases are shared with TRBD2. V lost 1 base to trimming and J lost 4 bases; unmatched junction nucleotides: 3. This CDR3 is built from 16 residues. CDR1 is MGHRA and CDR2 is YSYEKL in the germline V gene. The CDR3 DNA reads TGCGCCAGCAGCCAAGCTTCTAGCGGGAGGTACAATGAGCAGTTCTTC. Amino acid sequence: CASSQASSGRYNEQFF.